Sequencing of this T cell receptor beta chain was carried out in a study of cytomegalovirus exposure and HLA in healthy donors. Germline lookup yields CDR1 SNHLY and CDR2 FYNNEI. V shed 4 bases and J shed 5 bases, with 15 bases lying between them. This CDR3 has 16 residues. The primer mix had 60 Vbeta and 13 Jbeta primers. Repertoires were generated with immunoSEQ multiplex PCR, while TCRdb's copy carries only in-frame clones and drops some. This listing includes about 130,000 clones. The receptor was isolated from a woman aged 55-70 years in good health and CMV-seronegative. The V and J genes are TRBV2 and TRBJ1-6; TRBD1 might be the D (5 bases). The sample taken for sequencing was PBMCs. The CDR3 DNA reads TGTGCCAGCAGTGCCCCGCATGGGGGGAATAATTCACCCCTCCACTTT. The encoded protein is CASSAPHGGNNSPLHF.